This T cell receptor (beta chain) was retrieved from a study of cytomegalovirus exposure and HLA in healthy donors. Per the germline V gene, CDR1 is MNHEY and CDR2 is SMNVEV (reference sequence). The CDR3 totals 16 residues. V was trimmed by 1 base and J by 6 bases, leaving 16 bases between them. The PCR had 60 Vbeta and 13 Jbeta primers. Sequencing used immunoSEQ multiplex PCR; TCRdb keeps in-frame clones, though not all of them. The sample has approximately 120,000 clones, 70% to 85% seen once. The chain has TRBV27 and TRBJ1-5, with D possibly TRBD1 on 5 matching bases. This sequence originates from a man aged 18 to 29 in good health and CMV-seronegative. Sequencing was done on a sample of PBMCs. The CDR3 is CASSLLGPGLGQPQHF. CDR3 DNA sequence: TGTGCCAGCAGTTTATTAGGTCCAGGGTTGGGTCAGCCCCAGCATTTT.